This T cell receptor (beta chain) was found in a study of beta chain features in type 1 diabetes. As for the study in general: Across every sample, 100 million to 130 million sorted cells were examined in total. Study-wide findings and caveats: Resolution of whether HLA type affects TCRB rearrangement was not achieved here. Sequencing used cDNA, and cells with high TCR expression could therefore be over-represented. Among all four CD4+ subsets, Type 1 diabetes patients had TCRB CDR3s that were moderately but significantly shorter.

This clone occurred a few times. Antigen: not known. Sequencing targeted expressed TCRB transcripts, as all isolated RNA had been reverse transcribed. Method: immunoSEQ multiplex PCR; TCRdb's copy keeps in-frame clones and lacks some. The table has under 400,000 clones, 10% to 15% seen once; the top ten hold 0.0095% to 0.012%. Only one heparinised blood draw was taken per donor, and its volume averaged approximately 0.11 L. The CDR3 loop spans 17 amino acids. V lost 1 base and J lost 4; bases outside the gene matches: 9. The germline CDR1 and CDR2 sequences are MNHNS and SASEGT. Specimen: naive CD4+ T cells from blood. The source is a woman aged 18-30 years with type 1 diabetes. The chain combines TRBV6-1 with TRBJ1-5, with 8 positions matching TRBD1. This CDR3 is CASSEDRTGKRNQPQHF. CDR3 nucleotide sequence: TGTGCCAGCAGTGAAGACCGGACAGGGAAGAGAAATCAGCCCCAGCATTTT.